This TCR beta chain is drawn from a study of blood T cell repertoires in COVID-19. Overall study context: Whether acute or convalescent, the COVID-19 samples came from the United States, Italy and Spain.

This table comes from immunoSEQ multiplex PCR, and its TCRdb copy is limited to in-frame clones, with some not included. Counted here are 330,000 or so clones, approximately 89% occurring once; the ten biggest clones make up roughly 4%. CDR1 and CDR2 (germline): SGHTS, YDEGEE. This CDR3 has 12 residues. V dropped 2 bases and J dropped 9 bases, with 11 bases sitting between them. This receptor was identified in a woman between 55 and 75 years old with COVID-19, enrolled during active disease. Sequencing was done on a sample of peripheral blood. The chain joins TRBV5-8 to TRBJ1-1, with D possibly TRBD1 on 5 matching bases. The CDR3 bases are TGTGCCAGCAGCTTTGGCCGGGGGAAAGCTTTCTTT. Translated: CASSFGRGKAFF.